This entry concerns a single TCR beta chain. The specificity of this receptor is unknown. Per-base quality was not reported, and no clone a single base away is much larger than it. The entry originates in a study of shared clonotypes between healthy human individuals (TCRdb year 2020). Study-level background: Three men and two women, aged 18 to 49 years, made up the cohort. For each donor, CD4 naive and CD4 memory were each run on three plates, CD8 naive on two plates, and CD8 memory on one plate. Blood TCR repertoires of a handful of healthy adults were deeply sequenced to estimate repertoire size and the extent of clonotype sharing between individuals. Libraries were prepared and TCR repertoires were sequenced by different laboratories using diverse techniques, in order to increase sequencing depth and limit assay-specific biases. Per donor, leukapheresis produced somewhere between about 0.8 and 9 billion PBMCs.

Using the deep immunoSEQ assay, TCR CDR3 regions were amplified from genomic DNA by multiplex PCR. Extracted genomic DNA from each cell subset was spread evenly across all wells of several immunoSEQ 96-well plates, with each plate serving as a replicate. For sorted subsets, each replicate PCR was loaded with approximately 190 ng genomic DNA, equivalent to some 27,000 T cell genomes. Purified libraries were quantified with a Qubit 3.0 fluorometer, sized on a Bioanalyzer 2100, and re-quantified with the KAPA Library Quantification kit. Every immunoSEQ 96-well plate was sequenced on a separate single-read 150-cycle Illumina NextSeq 550 flow cell. As for the authors' bioinformatics: Because the immunoSEQ output held only junctional sequences and lacked quality scores, the filtering could not match the filtering applied to full-length reads. Sequences were annotated with PyIR, a Python wrapper for IgBLAST v1.9, using IMGT germline references to assign V/J genes and CDR3. Any read was removed if the V/J assignment was weak (E-value above 1e-6), the CDR3 was missing, or the read contained stop codons, out-of-frame junctions, or ambiguous translated residues. V3J clonotypes were defined by identical inferred V gene, J gene, and CDR3 amino acid sequence. Percentage overlap between repertoires was calculated by dividing the number of shared unique clonotypes by the size of the smaller repertoire. Three approaches were used to assess repertoire richness: RTK rarefaction, the Chao1 estimator, and Recon v2.1 estimates of unobserved clonotypes. For all TCRbeta clonotypes obtained by the gDNA method from a handful of donors, generation probabilities were computed with OLGA. Imported from immuneACCESS, the table was reduced by TCRdb to in-frame sequences with V and J called. These copies leave out some clones; in studies compared against another copy, an unresolved V gene accounts for under half, and the cause of the remainder is not known. Clonal size and the V and J genes are those of that table, whereas D and trimming came from the DNA. Across this sample there are more than 2 million clones, with about 95% seen only once. The top ten hold 0.1% to 0.15% of the sample.

The donors were healthy, HIV-negative adults with no recently reported acute infections or vaccinations. All donors were Caucasian adults living in Nashville, Tennessee, USA. CD4+ T cells were enriched by magnetic negative selection, after which naive cells were positively selected on CD45RA and the negative fraction was taken as the memory subset. After blood collection by leukapheresis, PBMCs were isolated using Ficoll-Histopaque density gradient centrifugation and then cryopreserved in the vapor phase of liquid nitrogen. Analytical flow cytometry was used to check the purity and quantity of every magnetically sorted T cell population. Genomic DNA was isolated from each sorted fraction and quantified by UV absorbance on a Nanodrop 2000c. CDR1 and CDR2 are read off the germline V gene as SGDLS and YYNGEE. V drops 3 bases and J drops 1 base, leaving 7 bases in between. The CDR3, cysteine through phenylalanine, is 13 amino acids long. Left in the record is the CDR3 DNA by itself, 39 bases read in frame from the first base.

What the research found in general, with its limitations: Compared with non-shared clonotypes, clonotypes shared by all four sorted-subset donors had higher generation probabilities. Rarefaction of sorted-subset datasets indicated incomplete sequencing despite the large sequencing depth. When a few donors were compared, the shared fraction of clonotypes was about 5.4% for naive CD4, more than 3% for naive CD8, about 2.4% for memory CD4, and under 0.5% for memory CD8. Sampling was restricted to blood, and TCR repertoires in tissue are likely to differ from TCR repertoires in blood. Pairwise subsampling led to the expectation that sequencing depth would affect the degree of clonotype sharing among donors. Because the study included only a small number of donors, the genetic and exposure-history diversity represented was limited. Estimated clonotype richness was generally larger for naive than for memory subsets.

This receptor was taken from a man younger than 30 in good health. The rearranged chain carries TRBV9 and TRBJ2-5, with no reliable assignment of the D segment. What was sequenced was naive CD4+ T cells sorted from blood. Per the publication, the cell subset or site label means: CD45RA+ positively selected. The CDR3 region reads CASSARAQETQYF. In nucleotide form, the sequence is TGTGCCAGCAGCGCCCGCGCCCAAGAGACCCAGTACTTC.